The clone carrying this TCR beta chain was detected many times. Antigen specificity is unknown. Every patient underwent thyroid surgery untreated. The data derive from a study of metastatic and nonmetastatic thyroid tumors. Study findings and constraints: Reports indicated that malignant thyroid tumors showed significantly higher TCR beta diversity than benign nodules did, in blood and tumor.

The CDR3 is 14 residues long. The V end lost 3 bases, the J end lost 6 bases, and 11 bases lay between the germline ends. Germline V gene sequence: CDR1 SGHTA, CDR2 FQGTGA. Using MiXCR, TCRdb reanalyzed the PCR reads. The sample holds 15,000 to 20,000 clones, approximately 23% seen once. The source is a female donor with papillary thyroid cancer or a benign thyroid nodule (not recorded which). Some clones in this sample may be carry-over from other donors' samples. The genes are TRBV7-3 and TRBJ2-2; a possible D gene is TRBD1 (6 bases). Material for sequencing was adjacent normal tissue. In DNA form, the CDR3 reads TGTGCCAGCAGCTTGGGACATGCCCCCGGGGAGCTGTTTTTT. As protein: CASSLGHAPGELFF.